This TCR beta chain was recorded in a study of beta chain features in type 1 diabetes. Germline-derived CDR1 and CDR2 are MNHEY and SMNVEV (reference sequence). The V and J ends lost 5 bases and 7 bases, in that order; junction bases with no gene match: 8. The CDR3 runs to 15 residues. Sequenced material consisted of expressed TCRB transcripts (all of the isolated RNA was reverse transcribed). Sequencing was performed with immunoSEQ multiplex PCR; in TCRdb, only in-frame clones are kept and a portion is missing. Among around 500,000 clones, approximately 28% were seen once, and the ten largest hold around 0.065%.

This chain connects TRBV27 to TRBJ1-2; 12 positions agree with TRBD1. This receptor was taken from a man aged 18 to 29 in good health. Sequenced input: naive CD4+ T cells from blood. DNA for the CDR3: TGTGCCAGCAGTCCGGGGACAGGGGGCGCTGGTGGCTACACCTTC. It yields the protein CASSPGTGGAGGYTF.